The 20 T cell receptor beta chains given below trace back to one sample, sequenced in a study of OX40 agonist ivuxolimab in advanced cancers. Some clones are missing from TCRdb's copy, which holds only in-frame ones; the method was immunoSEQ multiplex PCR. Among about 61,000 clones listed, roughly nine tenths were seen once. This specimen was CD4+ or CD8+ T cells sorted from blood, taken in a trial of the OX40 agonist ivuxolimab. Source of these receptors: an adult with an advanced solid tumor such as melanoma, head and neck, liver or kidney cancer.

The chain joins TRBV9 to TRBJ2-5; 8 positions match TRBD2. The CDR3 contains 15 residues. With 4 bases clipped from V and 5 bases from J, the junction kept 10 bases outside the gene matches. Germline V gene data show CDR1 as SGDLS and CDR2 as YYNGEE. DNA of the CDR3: TGTGCCAGCAGCCAGATAGCGGGGACCGGGGAGACCCAGTACTTC. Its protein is CASSQIAGTGETQYF.

Here the CDR3 reads CASSPSGFGFEYF. CDR3 in DNA: TGCGCCAGCAGCCCCAGCGGGTTCGGATTCGAGTATTTT. This chain uses TRBV5-1 with TRBJ2-3; the D gene is possibly TRBD2 (6 bases). This CDR3 is 13 amino acids long. The V end lost 4 bases, the J end lost 13 bases, and 19 bases lay between the germline ends. Germline V gene lookup returns CDR1 SGHRS and CDR2 YFSETQ.

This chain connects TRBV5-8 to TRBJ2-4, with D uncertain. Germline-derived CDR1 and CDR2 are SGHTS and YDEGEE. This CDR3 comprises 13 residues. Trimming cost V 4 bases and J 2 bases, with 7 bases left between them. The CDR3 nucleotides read TGTGCCAGCAGCGCCGGTCCCAAAAACATTCAGTACTTC. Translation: CASSAGPKNIQYF.

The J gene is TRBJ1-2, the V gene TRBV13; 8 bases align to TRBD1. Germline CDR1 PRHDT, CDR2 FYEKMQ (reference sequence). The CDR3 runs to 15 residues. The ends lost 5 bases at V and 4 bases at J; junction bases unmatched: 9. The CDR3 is CASSNARGRVYGYTF. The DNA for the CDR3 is TGTGCCAGCAGCAACGCCAGGGGGCGCGTCTATGGCTACACCTTC.

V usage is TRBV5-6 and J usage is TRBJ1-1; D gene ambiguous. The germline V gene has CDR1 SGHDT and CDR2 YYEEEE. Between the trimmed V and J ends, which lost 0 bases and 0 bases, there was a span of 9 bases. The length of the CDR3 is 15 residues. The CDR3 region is CASSLVDGMNTEAFF. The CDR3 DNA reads TGTGCCAGCAGCTTGGTGGACGGAATGAACACTGAAGCTTTCTTT.

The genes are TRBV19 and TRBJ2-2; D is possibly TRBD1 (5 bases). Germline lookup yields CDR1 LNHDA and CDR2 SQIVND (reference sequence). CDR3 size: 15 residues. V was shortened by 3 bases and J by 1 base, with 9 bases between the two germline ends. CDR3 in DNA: TGTGCCAGTAGTATTAGGGGAATGAACACCGGGGAGCTGTTTTTT. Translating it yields CASSIRGMNTGELFF. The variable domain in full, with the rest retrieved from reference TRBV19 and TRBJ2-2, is DGGITQSPKYLFRKEGQNVTLSCEQNLNHDAMYWYRQDPGQGLRLIYYSQIVNDFQKGDIAEGYSVSREKKESFPLTVTSAQKNPTAFYLCASSIRGMNTGELFFGEGSRLTVL.

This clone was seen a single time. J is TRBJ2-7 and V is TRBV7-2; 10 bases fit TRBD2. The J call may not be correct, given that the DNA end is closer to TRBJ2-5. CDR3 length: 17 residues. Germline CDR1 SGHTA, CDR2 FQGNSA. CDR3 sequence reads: CASSLLSLAGAQETQYF. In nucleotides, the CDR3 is TGTGCCAGCAGCTTACTGTCTCTAGCGGGGGCCCAAGAGACCCAGTACTTC.

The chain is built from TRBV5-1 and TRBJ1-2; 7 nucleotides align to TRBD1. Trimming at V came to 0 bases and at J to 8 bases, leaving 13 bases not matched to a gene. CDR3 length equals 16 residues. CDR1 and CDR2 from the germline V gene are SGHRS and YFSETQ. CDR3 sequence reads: CASSLAAQTGSVGYTF. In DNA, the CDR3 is TGCGCCAGCAGCTTGGCCGCACAGACAGGGAGCGTGGGCTACACCTTC.

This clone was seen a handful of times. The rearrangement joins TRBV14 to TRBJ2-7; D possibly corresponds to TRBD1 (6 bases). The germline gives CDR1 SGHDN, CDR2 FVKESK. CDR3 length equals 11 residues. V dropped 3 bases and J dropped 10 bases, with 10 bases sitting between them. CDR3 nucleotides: TGTGCCAGCAGCCACGACAGGTTACAGTACTTC. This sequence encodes CASSHDRLQYF.

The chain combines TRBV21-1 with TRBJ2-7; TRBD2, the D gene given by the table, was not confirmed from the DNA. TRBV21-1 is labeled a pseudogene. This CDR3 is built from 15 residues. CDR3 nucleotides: TGTGCCAGCACCACCGGGAGGGGCCGATCCTACGAGCAGTACTTC. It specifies CASTTGRGRSYEQYF.

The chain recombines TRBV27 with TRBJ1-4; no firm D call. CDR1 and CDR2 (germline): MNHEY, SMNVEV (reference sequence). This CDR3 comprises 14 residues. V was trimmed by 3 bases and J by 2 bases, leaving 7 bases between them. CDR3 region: CASSFRRTNEKLFF. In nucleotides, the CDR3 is TGTGCCAGCAGTTTCCGTCGGACTAATGAAAAACTGTTTTTT.

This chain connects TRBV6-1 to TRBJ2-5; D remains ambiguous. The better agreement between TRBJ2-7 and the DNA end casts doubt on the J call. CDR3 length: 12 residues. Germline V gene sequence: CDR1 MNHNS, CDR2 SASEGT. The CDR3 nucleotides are TGTGCCAGCAATGGCGGAATCTACGAGCAGTACTTC. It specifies CASNGGIYEQYF.

CDR3 bases: TGTGCCAGCAGTGAAGGGCACCCTTCAGATACGCAGTATTTT. Residues: CASSEGHPSDTQYF. The V and J genes are TRBV6-1 and TRBJ2-3, with D uncertain. The CDR3 runs to 14 residues. Trimming shortened V by 1 base and J by 4 bases, and 9 bases separated the two germline ends. Looked up from germline, CDR1 is MNHNS and CDR2 is SASEGT.

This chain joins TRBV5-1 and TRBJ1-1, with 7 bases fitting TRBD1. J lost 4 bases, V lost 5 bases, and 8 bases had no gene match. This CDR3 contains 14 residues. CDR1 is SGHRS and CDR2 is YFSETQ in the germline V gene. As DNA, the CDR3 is TGCGCCAGCAGAAATGACGCAGGGGGCACTGAAGCTTTCTTT. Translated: CASRNDAGGTEAFF.

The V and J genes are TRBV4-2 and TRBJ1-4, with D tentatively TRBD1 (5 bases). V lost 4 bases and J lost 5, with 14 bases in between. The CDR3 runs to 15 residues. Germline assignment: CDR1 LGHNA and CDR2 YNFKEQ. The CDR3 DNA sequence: TGTGCCAGCAGCCCTCTTAGGGGAGTGAATGAAAAACTGTTTTTT. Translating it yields CASSPLRGVNEKLFF.

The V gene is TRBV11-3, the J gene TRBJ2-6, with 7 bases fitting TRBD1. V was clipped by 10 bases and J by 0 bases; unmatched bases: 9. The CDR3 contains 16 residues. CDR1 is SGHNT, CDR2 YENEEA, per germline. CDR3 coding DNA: TGTGCCAAGATCCGCAGGGACAGCTCTGGGGCCAACGTCCTGACTTTC. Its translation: CAKIRRDSSGANVLTF. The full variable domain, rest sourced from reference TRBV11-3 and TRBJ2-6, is EAGVVQSPRYKIIEKKQPVAFWCNPISGHNTLYWYLQNLGQGPELLIRYENEEAVDDSQLPKDRFSAERLKGVDSTLKIQPAELGDSAVYLCAKIRRDSSGANVLTFGAGSRLTVL.

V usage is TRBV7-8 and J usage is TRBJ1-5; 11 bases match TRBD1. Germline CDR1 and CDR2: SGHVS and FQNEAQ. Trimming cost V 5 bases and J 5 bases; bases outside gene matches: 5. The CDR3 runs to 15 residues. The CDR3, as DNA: TGTGCCAGCAGCAGGACAGGGGGCGCAGATCAGCCCCAGCATTTT. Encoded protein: CASSRTGGADQPQHF.

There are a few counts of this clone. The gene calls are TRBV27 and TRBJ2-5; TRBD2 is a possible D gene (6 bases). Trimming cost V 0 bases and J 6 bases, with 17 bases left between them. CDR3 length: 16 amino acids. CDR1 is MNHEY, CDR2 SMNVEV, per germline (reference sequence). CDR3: CASSLSSGVAVKTQYF. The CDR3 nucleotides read TGTGCCAGCAGTTTATCTTCGGGGGTAGCGGTTAAGACCCAGTACTTC.

The CDR3 reads CASSPKSGVEQYF. In DNA, the CDR3 is TGCGCCAGCAGCCCAAAATCGGGGGTCGAGCAGTACTTC. The rearrangement uses TRBV4-3 and TRBJ2-7; the D gene is possibly TRBD2 (6 bases). This CDR3 is built from 13 residues. The germline V and J ends were trimmed by 4 bases and 6 bases, with 13 bases remaining between them. Germline V CDR1 and CDR2: LGHNA, YSLEER.

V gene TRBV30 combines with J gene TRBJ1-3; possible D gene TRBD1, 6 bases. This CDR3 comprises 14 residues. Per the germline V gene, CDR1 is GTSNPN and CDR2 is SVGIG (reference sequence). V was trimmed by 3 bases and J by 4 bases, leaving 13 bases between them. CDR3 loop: CAWRSGGEGNTIYF. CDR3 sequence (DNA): TGTGCCTGGAGATCCGGGGGCGAGGGAAACACCATATATTTT. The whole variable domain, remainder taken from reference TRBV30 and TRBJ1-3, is SQTIHQWPATLVQPVGSPLSLECTVEGTSNPNLYWYRQAAGRGLQLLFYSVGIGQISSEVPQNLSASRPQDRQFILSSKKLLLSDSGFYLCAWRSGGEGNTIYFGEGSWLTVV.